The clone carrying this T cell receptor beta chain turned up a few times. What it recognizes is unknown. Researchers ran the PCR with 60 Vbeta and 13 Jbeta primers. Method: immunoSEQ multiplex PCR; TCRdb's copy keeps in-frame clones and lacks some. The sample has approximately 76,000 clones; roughly 60% are singletons. The germline V gene has CDR1 SGHNT and CDR2 YENEEA. V was clipped by 5 bases and J by 1 base, with 14 bases between them. This CDR3 has 15 amino acids. This sample was included in a study of cytomegalovirus exposure and HLA in healthy donors. Findings and caveats of the study: The majority of TCR sequences were rare, yet some public TCRs appeared in many donors.

Material: PBMCs. This receptor was obtained from a young man in good health and CMV-seropositive. The chain employs TRBV11-3 and TRBJ1-1; D is unresolved. In DNA form, the CDR3 reads TGTGCCAGCAGCCCCCTCGCAGGATCGAACACTGAAGCTTTCTTT. It codes for CASSPLAGSNTEAFF.